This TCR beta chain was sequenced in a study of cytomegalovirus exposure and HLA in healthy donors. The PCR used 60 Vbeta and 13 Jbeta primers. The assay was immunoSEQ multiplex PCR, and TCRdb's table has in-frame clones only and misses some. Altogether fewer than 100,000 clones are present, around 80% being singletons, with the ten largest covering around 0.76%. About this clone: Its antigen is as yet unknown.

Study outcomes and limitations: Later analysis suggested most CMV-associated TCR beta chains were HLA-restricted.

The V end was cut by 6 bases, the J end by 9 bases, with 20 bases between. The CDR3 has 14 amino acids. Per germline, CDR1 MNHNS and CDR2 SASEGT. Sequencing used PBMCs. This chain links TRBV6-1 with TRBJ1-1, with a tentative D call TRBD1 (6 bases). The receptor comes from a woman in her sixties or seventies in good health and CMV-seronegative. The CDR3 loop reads CASSRGGDTTKAFF. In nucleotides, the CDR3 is TGTGCCAGCAGCCGAGGGGGGGACACTACTAAAGCTTTCTTT.